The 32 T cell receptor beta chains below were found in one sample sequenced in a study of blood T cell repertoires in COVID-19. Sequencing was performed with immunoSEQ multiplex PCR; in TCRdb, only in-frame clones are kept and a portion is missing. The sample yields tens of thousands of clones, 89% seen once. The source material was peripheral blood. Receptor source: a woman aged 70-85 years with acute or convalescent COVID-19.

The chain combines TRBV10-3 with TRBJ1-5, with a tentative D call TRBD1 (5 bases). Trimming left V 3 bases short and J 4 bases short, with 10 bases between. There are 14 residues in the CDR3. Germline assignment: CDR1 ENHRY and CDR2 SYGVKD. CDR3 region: CAISDPQGNQPQHF. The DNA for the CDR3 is TGTGCCATCAGTGACCCTCAGGGTAATCAGCCCCAGCATTTT.

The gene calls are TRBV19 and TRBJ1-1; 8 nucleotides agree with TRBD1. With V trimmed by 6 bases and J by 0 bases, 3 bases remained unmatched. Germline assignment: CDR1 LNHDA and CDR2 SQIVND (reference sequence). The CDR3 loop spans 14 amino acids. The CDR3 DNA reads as TGTGCCAGTAGAGACAGGGGATTGAACACTGAAGCTTTCTTT. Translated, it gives CASRDRGLNTEAFF. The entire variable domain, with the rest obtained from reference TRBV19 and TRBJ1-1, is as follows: DGGITQSPKYLFRKEGQNVTLSCEQNLNHDAMYWYRQDPGQGLRLIYYSQIVNDFQKGDIAEGYSVSREKKESFPLTVTSAQKNPTAFYLCASRDRGLNTEAFFGQGTRLTVV.

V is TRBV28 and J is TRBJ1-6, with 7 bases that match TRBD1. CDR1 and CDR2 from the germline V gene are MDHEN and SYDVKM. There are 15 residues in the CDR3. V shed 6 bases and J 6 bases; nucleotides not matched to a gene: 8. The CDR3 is CASSPGGQINSPLHF. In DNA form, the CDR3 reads TGTGCCAGCAGCCCTGGGGGACAGATTAATTCACCCCTCCACTTT.

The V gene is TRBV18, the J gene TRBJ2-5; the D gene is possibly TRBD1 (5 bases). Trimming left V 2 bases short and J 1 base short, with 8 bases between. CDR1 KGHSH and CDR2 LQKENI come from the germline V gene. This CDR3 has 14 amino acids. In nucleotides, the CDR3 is TGTGCCAGCTCACCAAGACAGCCCCAAGAGACCCAGTACTTC. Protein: CASSPRQPQETQYF.

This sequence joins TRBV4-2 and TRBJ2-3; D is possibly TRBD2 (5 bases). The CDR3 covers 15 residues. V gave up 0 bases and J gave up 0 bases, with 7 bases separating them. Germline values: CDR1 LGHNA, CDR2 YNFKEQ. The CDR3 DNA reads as TGTGCCAGCAGCCAAGAAGGCGGGAGCACAGATACGCAGTATTTT. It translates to CASSQEGGSTDTQYF.

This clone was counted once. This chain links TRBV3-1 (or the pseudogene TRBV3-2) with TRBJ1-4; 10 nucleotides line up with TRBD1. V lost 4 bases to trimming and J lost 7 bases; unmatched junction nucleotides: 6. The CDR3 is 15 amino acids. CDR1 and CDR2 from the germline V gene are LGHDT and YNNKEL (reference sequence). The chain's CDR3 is CASSLAGTGAEKLFF. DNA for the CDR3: TGTGCCAGCAGCCTAGCCGGGACAGGGGCTGAAAAACTGTTTTTT.

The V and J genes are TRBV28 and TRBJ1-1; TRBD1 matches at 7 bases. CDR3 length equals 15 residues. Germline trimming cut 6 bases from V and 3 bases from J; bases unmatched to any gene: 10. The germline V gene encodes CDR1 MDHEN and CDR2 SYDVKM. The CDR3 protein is CASSLIGTVDTEAFF. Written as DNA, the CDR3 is TGTGCCAGCAGCCTAATTGGGACAGTTGACACTGAAGCTTTCTTT.

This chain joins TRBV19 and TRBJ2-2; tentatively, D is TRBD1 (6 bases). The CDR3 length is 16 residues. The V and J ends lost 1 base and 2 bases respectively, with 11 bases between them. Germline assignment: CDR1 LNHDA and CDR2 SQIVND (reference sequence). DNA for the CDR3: TGTGCCAGTAGTATAGGAGGGGGAGTCAACACCGGGGAGCTGTTTTTT. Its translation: CASSIGGGVNTGELFF.

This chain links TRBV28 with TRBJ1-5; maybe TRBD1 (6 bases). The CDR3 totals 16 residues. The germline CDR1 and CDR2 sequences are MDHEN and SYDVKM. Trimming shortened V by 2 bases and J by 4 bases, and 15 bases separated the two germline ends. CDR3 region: CASSLLSGGGNQPQHF. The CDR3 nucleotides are TGTGCCAGCAGTTTACTATCGGGAGGGGGTAATCAGCCCCAGCATTTT.

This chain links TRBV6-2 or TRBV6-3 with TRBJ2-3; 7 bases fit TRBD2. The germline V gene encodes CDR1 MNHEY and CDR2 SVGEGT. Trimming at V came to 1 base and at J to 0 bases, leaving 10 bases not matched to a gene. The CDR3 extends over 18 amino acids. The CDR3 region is CASSYYAPRGTSTDTQYF. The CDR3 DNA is TGTGCCAGCAGTTACTACGCTCCGCGGGGGACTAGCACAGATACGCAGTATTTT.

The CDR3 DNA is TGTGCCAGCAGTCCCGGGACTAGCGGGAGACGGCAGTTCTTC. This codes for CASSPGTSGRRQFF. The chain has TRBV6-5 and TRBJ2-1, with 14 bases matching TRBD2. The CDR3 has 14 amino acids. With 5 bases clipped from V and 12 bases from J, the junction kept 6 bases outside the gene matches. The germline V gene has CDR1 MNHEY and CDR2 SVGAGI.

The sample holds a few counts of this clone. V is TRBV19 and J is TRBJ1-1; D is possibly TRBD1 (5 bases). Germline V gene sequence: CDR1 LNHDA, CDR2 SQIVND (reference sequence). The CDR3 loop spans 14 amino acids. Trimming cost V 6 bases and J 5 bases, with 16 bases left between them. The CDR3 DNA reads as TGTGCCAGTAGCGATATGGGGGGTTGGACTGAAGCTTTCTTT. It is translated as CASSDMGGWTEAFF. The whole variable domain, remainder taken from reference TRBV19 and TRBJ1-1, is DGGITQSPKYLFRKEGQNVTLSCEQNLNHDAMYWYRQDPGQGLRLIYYSQIVNDFQKGDIAEGYSVSREKKESFPLTVTSAQKNPTAFYLCASSDMGGWTEAFFGQGTRLTVV.

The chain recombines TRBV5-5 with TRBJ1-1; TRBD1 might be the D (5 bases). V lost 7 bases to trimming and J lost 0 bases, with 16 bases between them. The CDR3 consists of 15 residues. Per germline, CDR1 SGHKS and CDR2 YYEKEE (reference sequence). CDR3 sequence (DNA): TGTGCCAGCGGAGCTTGGGGCAGGTTGAACACTGAAGCTTTCTTT. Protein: CASGAWGRLNTEAFF.

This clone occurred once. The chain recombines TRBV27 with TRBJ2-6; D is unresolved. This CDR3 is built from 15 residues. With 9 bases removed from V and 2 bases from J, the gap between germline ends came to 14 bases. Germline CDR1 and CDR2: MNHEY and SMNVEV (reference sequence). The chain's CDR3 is CASSREVTGANVLTF. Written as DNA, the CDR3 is TGTGCCAGTTCCCGTGAGGTTACTGGGGCCAACGTCCTGACTTTC.

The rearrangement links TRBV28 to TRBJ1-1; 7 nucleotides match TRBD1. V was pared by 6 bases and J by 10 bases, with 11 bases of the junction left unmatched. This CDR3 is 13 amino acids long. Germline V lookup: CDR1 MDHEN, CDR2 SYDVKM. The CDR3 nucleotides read TGTGCCAGCAGCACCACCCGAGGGACAGCAGCTTTCTTT. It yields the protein CASSTTRGTAAFF.

CDR3 bases: TGCGCCAGCAGCCCCCCCGCAGCGGGGGGTGAGGAGACCCAGTACTTC. Encoded protein: CASSPPAAGGEETQYF. This sequence joins TRBV5-1 and TRBJ2-5; 9 bases are shared with TRBD2. CDR3 length equals 16 residues. Trimming at V came to 4 bases and at J to 5 bases, leaving 12 bases not matched to a gene. CDR1 and CDR2 from the germline V gene are SGHRS and YFSETQ.

The CDR3 is CASSPLSSGTSYEQYF. The CDR3 DNA sequence: TGTGCCAGCTCACCACTTTCAAGCGGGACTTCCTACGAGCAGTACTTC. The chain uses TRBV18 and TRBJ2-7, with 7 bases aligning to TRBD2. V dropped 1 base and J dropped 1; count of bases not matched to a gene: 7. This CDR3 spans 16 amino acids. Germline values: CDR1 KGHSH, CDR2 LQKENI.

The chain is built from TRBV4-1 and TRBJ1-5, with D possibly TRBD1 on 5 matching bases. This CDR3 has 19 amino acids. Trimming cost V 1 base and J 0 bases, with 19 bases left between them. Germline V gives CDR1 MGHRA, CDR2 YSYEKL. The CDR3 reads CASSQVVIGGSYSNQPQHF. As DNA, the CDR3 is TGCGCCAGCAGCCAAGTCGTAATCGGGGGATCTTATAGCAATCAGCCCCAGCATTTT.

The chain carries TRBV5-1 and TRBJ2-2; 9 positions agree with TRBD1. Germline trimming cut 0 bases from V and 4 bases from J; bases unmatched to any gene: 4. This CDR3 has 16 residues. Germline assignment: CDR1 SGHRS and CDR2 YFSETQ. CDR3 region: CASSLVDRGVTGELFF. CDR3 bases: TGCGCCAGCAGCTTGGTGGACAGGGGTGTCACCGGGGAGCTGTTTTTT.

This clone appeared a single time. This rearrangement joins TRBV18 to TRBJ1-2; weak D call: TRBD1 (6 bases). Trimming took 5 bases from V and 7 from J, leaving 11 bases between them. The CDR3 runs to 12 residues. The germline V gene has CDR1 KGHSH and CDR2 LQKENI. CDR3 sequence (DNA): TGTGCCAGCTCAGAACAGGGCTCTGGCTACACCTTC. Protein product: CASSEQGSGYTF.

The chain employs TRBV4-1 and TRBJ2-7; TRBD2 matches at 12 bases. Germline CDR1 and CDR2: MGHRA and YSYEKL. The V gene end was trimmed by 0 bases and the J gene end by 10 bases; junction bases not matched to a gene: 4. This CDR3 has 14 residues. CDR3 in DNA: TGCGCCAGCAGCCAAGATGGGACTAGCGGGCGCCAGTACTTC. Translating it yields CASSQDGTSGRQYF.

CDR3 in amino acids: CASSSRDRPSTDTQYF. CDR3 sequence (DNA): TGTGCCAGCAGCTCCCGGGACAGGCCGAGCACAGATACGCAGTATTTT. This chain links TRBV7-8 with TRBJ2-3, with 8 bases matching TRBD1. V shed 4 bases, J shed 0 bases, and the junction held 6 bases outside the gene matches. Germline lookup yields CDR1 SGHVS and CDR2 FQNEAQ. The CDR3 consists of 16 residues.

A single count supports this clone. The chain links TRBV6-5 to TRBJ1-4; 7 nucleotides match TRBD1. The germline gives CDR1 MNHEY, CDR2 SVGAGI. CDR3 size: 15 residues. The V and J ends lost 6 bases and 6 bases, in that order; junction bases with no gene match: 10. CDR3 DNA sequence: TGTGCCAGCAGAAGAGCAGGGGGTTCTTATGAAAAACTGTTTTTT. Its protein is CASRRAGGSYEKLFF.

CDR3: CASSPGRTATQETQYF. The CDR3 DNA is TGTGCCAGCTCACCCGGTCGCACAGCTACACAAGAGACCCAGTACTTC. The chain recombines TRBV18 with TRBJ2-5; D is ambiguous. V was trimmed by 3 bases and J by 2 bases, leaving 16 bases between them. Germline CDR1 reads KGHSH; CDR2 reads LQKENI. The CDR3 runs to 16 residues. The complete variable domain, with remaining parts taken from reference TRBV18 and TRBJ2-5, reads NAGVMQNPRHLVRRRGQEARLRCSPMKGHSHVYWYRQLPEEGLKFMVYLQKENIIDESGMPKERFSAEFPKEGPSILRIQQVVRGDSAAYFCASSPGRTATQETQYFGPGTRLLVL.

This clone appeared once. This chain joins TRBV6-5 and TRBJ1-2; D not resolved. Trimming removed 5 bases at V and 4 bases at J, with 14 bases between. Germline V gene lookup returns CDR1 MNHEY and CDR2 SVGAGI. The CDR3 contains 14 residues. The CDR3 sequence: CASSTRDILYGYTF. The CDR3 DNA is TGTGCCAGCAGTACCCGGGATATCCTCTATGGCTACACCTTC.

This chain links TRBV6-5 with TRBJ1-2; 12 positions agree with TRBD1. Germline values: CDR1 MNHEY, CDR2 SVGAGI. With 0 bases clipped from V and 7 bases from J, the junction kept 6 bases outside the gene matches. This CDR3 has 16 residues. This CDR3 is CASSYSKGTGGVGYTF. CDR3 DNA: TGTGCCAGCAGTTACTCGAAAGGGACAGGGGGCGTTGGCTACACCTTC.

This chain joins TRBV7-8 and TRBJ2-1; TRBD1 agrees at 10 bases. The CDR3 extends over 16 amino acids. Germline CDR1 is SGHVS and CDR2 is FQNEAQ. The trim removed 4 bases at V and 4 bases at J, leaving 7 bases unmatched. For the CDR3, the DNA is TGTGCCAGCAGCTCCTCCGGGACAGGGGTTTACAATGAGCAGTTCTTC. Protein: CASSSSGTGVYNEQFF.

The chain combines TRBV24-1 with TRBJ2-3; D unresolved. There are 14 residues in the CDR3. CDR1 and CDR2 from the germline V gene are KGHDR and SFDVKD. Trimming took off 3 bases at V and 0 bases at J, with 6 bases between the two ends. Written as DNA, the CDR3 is TGTGCCACCAGTGATCTAGGCAGCACAGATACGCAGTATTTT. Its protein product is CATSDLGSTDTQYF.

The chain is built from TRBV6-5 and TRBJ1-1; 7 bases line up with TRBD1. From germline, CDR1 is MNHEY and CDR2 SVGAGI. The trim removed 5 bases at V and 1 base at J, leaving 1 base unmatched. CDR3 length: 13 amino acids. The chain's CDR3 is CASSRDRNTEAFF. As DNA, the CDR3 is TGTGCCAGCAGTCGGGACAGGAACACTGAAGCTTTCTTT.

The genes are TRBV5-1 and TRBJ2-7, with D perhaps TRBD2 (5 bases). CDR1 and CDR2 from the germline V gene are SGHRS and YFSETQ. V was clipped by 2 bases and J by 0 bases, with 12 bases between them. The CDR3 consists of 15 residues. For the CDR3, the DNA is TGCGCCAGCAGCTTCTCCGGGGTTTCCTCCTACGAGCAGTACTTC. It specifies CASSFSGVSSYEQYF.

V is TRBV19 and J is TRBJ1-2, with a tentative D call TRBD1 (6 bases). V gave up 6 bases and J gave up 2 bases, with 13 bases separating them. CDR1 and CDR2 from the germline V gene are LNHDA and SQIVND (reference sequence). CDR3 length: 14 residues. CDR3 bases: TGTGCCAGTAGCCAAATGACAGGAAACTATGGCTACACCTTC. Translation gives CASSQMTGNYGYTF. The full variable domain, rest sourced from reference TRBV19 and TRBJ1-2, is DGGITQSPKYLFRKEGQNVTLSCEQNLNHDAMYWYRQDPGQGLRLIYYSQIVNDFQKGDIAEGYSVSREKKESFPLTVTSAQKNPTAFYLCASSQMTGNYGYTFGSGTRLTVV.

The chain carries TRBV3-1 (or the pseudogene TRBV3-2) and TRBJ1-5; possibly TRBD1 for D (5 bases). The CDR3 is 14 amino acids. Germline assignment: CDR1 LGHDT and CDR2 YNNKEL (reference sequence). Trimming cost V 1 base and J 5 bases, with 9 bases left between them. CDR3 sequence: CASSQGGGYQPQHF. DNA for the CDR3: TGTGCCAGCAGCCAAGGGGGGGGTTATCAGCCCCAGCATTTT.